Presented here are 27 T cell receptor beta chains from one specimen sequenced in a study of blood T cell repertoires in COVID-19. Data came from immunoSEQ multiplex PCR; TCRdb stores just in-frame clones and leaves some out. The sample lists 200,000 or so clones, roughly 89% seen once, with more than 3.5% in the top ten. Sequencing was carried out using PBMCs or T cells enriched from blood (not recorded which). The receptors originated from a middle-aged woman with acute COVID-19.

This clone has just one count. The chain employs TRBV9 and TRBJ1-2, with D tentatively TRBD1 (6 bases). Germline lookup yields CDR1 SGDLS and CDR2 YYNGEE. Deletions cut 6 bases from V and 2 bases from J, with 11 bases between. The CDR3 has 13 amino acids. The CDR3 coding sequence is TGTGCCAGCACCTCCGACAGGAACTATGGCTACACCTTC. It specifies CASTSDRNYGYTF.

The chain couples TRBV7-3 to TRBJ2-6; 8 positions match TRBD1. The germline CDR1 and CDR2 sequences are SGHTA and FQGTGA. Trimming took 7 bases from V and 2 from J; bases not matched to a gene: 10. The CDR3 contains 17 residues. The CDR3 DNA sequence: TGTGCCAGCATCAACGGACAGGGAATACCTGGGGCCAACGTCCTGACTTTC. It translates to CASINGQGIPGANVLTF.

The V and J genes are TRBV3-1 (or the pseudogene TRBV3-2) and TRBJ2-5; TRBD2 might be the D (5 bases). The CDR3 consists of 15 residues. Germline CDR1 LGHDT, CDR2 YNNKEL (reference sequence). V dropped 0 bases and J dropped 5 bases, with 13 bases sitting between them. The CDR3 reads CASSQEQERRETQYF. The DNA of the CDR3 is TGTGCCAGCAGCCAAGAGCAGGAGAGGAGGGAGACCCAGTACTTC.

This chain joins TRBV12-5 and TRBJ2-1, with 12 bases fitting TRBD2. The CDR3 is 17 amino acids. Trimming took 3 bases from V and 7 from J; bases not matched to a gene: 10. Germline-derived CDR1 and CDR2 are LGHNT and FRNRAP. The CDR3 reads CASGFRLAGEARNEQFF. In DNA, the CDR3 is TGTGCTAGTGGTTTCCGACTAGCGGGGGAGGCAAGAAATGAGCAGTTCTTC.

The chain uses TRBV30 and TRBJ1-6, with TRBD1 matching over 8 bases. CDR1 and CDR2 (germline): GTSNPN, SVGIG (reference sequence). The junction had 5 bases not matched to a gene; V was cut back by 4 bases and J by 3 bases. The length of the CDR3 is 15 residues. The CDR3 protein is CAWTRDRIYNSPLHF. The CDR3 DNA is TGTGCCTGGACCCGGGACAGGATCTATAATTCACCCCTCCACTTT.

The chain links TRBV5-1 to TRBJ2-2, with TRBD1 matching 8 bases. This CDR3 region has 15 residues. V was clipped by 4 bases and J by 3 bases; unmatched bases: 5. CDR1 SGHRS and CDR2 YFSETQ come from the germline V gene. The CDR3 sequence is CASSPQGGDTGELFF. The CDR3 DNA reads TGCGCCAGCAGCCCACAGGGGGGAGACACCGGGGAGCTGTTTTTT. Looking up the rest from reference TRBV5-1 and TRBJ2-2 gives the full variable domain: KAGVTQTPRYLIKTRGQQVTLSCSPISGHRSVSWYQQTPGQGLQFLFEYFSETQRNKGNFPGRFSGRQFSNSRSEMNVSTLELGDSALYLCASSPQGGDTGELFFGEGSRLTVL.

The CDR3 loop reads CATSDGQGYTDTQYF. CDR3 bases: TGTGCCACCAGTGATGGCCAGGGCTACACAGATACGCAGTATTTT. This chain uses TRBV24-1 with TRBJ2-3; a weak D match, TRBD1 (5 bases). In germline, CDR1 is KGHDR, CDR2 SFDVKD. Trimming shortened V by 3 bases and J by 2 bases, and 11 bases separated the two germline ends. CDR3 length: 15 amino acids.

In nucleotides, the CDR3 is TGTGCCACCAGACTAGCGGGAGGCCAAGAGACCCAGTACTTC. Its translation is CATRLAGGQETQYF. This chain links TRBV21-1 with TRBJ2-5; no DNA check was done on the table's D call, TRBD2. TRBV21-1 is designated a pseudogene. This CDR3 has 14 amino acids.

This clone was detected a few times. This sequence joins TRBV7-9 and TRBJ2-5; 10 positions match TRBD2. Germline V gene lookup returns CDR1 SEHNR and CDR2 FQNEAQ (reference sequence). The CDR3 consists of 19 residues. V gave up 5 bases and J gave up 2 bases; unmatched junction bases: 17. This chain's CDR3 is CASSRTSGTLIGAQETQYF. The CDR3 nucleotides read TGTGCCAGCAGCCGGACTAGCGGCACATTAATCGGAGCTCAAGAGACCCAGTACTTC.

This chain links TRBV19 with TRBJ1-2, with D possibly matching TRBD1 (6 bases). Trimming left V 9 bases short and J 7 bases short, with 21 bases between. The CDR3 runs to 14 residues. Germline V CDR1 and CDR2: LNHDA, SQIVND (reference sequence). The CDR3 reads CASLRWTAGGGYTF. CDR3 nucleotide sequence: TGTGCCAGCCTCCGGTGGACAGCCGGCGGTGGCTACACCTTC.

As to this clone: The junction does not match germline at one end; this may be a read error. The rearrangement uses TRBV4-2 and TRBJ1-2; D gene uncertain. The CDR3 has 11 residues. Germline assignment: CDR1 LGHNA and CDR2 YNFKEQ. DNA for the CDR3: TGTGCCAGCAGCCAACAGCAGGTTGTCGCCTTC. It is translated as CASSQQQVVAF.

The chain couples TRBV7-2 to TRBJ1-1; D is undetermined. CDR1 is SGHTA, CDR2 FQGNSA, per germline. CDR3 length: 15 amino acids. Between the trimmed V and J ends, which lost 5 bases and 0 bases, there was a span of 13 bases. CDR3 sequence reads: CASSPRIIMNTEAFF. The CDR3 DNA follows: TGTGCCAGCAGCCCGAGAATTATCATGAACACTGAAGCTTTCTTT.

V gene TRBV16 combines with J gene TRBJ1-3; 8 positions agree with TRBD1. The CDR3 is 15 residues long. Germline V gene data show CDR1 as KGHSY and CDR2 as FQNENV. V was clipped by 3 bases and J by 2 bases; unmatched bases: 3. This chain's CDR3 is CASSHIQGAGNTIYF. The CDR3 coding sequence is TGTGCCAGCAGCCATATACAGGGGGCTGGAAACACCATATATTTT. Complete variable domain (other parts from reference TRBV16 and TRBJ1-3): GEEVAQTPKHLVRGEGQKAKLYCAPIKGHSYVFWYQQVLKNEFKFLISFQNENVFDETGMPKERFSAKCLPNSPCSLEIQATKLEDSAVYFCASSHIQGAGNTIYFGEGSWLTVV.

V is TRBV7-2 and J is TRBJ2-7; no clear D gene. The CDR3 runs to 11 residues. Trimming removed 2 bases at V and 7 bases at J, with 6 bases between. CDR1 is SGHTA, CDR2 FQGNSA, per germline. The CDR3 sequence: CASSLPGEQYF. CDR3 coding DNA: TGTGCCAGCAGCTTACCAGGAGAGCAGTACTTC.

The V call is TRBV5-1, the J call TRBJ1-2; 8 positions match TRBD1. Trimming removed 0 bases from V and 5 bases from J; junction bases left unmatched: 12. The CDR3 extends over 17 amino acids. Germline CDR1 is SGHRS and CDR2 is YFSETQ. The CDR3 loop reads CASSLAAGTGVRYGYTF. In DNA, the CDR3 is TGCGCCAGCAGCTTGGCCGCGGGGACAGGAGTGCGATATGGCTACACCTTC.

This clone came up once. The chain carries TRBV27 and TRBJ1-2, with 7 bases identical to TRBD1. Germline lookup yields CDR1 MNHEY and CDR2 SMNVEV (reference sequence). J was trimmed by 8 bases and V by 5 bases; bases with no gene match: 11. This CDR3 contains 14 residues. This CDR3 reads CASSAQGRPRGYTF. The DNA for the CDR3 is TGTGCCAGCAGTGCACAGGGGAGGCCAAGGGGCTACACCTTC.

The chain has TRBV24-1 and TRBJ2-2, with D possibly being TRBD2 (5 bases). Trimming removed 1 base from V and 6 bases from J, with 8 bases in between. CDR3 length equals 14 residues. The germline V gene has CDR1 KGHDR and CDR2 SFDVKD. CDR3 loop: CATSDLADPGELFF. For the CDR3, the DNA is TGTGCCACCAGTGATTTAGCGGATCCCGGGGAGCTGTTTTTT.

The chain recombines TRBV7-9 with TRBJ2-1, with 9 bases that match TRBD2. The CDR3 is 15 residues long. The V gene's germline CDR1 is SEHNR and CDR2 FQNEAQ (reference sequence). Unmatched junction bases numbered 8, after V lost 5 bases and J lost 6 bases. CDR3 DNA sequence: TGTGCCAGCAGCGCCCGTAGCGGGGGCTTCAATGAGCAGTTCTTC. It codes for CASSARSGGFNEQFF.

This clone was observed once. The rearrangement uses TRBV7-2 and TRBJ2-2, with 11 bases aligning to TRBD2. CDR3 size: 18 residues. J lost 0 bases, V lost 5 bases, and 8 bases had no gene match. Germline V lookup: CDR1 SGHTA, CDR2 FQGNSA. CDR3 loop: CASSLNPSGGPNTGELFF. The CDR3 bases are TGTGCCAGCAGCCTAAACCCTAGCGGGGGGCCGAACACCGGGGAGCTGTTTTTT.

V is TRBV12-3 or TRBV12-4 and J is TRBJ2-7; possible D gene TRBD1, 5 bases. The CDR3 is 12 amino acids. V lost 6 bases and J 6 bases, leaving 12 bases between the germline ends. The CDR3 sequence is CASSSGFFEQYF. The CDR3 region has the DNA TGTGCCAGCAGCTCAGGGTTTTTCGAGCAGTACTTC.

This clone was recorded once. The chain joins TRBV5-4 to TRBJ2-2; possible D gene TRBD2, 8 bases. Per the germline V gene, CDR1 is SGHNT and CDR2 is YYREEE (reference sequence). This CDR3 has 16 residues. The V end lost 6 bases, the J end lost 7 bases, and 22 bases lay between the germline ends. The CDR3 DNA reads TGTGCCAGCACCCAGGGGGGACTAGGAGGTGGCGGGGAGCTGTTTTTT. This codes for CASTQGGLGGGGELFF.

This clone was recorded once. CDR3 bases: TGTGCCAGCAGCTTAGACGATTACGGTTCACCCCTCCACTTT. This encodes CASSLDDYGSPLHF. The rearrangement links TRBV7-2 to TRBJ1-6; D is ambiguous. The CDR3 runs to 14 residues. Germline V lookup: CDR1 SGHTA, CDR2 FQGNSA. V lost 1 base and J 9 bases, leaving 10 bases between the germline ends. The whole variable domain, remainder taken from reference TRBV7-2 and TRBJ1-6, is GAGVSQSPSNKVTEKGKDVELRCDPISGHTALYWYRQSLGQGLEFLIYFQGNSAPDKSGLPSDRFSAERTGGSVSTLTIQRTQQEDSAVYLCASSLDDYGSPLHFGNGTRLTVT.

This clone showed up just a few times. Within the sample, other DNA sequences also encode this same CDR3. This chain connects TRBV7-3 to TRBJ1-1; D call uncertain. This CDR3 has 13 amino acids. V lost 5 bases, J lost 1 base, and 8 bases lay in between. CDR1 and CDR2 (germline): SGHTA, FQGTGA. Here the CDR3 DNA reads TGTGCCAGCAGCCCGGGGAGGAACACTGAAGCTTTCTTT. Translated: CASSPGRNTEAFF.

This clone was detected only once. The CDR3, as DNA: TGTGCCACCAGTGATTGGCGCAGGGAGAACACCGGGGAGCTGTTTTTT. Protein product: CATSDWRRENTGELFF. The V call is TRBV24-1, the J call TRBJ2-2, with D tentatively TRBD1 (5 bases). The CDR3 length is 16 residues. Germline V CDR1 and CDR2: KGHDR, SFDVKD. Deletions cut 2 bases from V and 1 base from J, with 10 bases between.

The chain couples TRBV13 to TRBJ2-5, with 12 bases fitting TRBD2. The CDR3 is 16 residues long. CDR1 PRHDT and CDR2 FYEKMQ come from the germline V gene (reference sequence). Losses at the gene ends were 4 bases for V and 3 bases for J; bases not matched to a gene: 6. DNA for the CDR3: TGTGCCAGCAGCTCTCCCACTAGCGGGGGGAAAGAGACCCAGTACTTC. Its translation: CASSSPTSGGKETQYF.

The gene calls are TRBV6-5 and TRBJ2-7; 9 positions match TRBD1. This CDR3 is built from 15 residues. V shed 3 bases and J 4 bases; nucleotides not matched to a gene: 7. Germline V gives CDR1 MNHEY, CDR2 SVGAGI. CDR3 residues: CASSYVGTGPYEQYF. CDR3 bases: TGTGCCAGCAGTTATGTCGGGACAGGGCCGTACGAGCAGTACTTC.

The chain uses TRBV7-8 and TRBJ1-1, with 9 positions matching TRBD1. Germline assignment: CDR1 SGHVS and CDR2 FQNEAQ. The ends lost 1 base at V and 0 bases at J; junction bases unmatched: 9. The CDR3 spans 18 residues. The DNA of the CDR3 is TGTGCCAGCAGCTTAGTGGTAGGGACAGGGATCATGAACACTGAAGCTTTCTTT. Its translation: CASSLVVGTGIMNTEAFF.